This T cell receptor beta chain was profiled in a study of beta chain features in type 1 diabetes. Study overall: Examination of sorted cells across all samples involved roughly 100 million cells.

This clone has just a few counts. Its antigen remains unknown. CDR1 is MNHEY and CDR2 is SVGAGI in the germline V gene. V was cut by 6 bases and J by 8 bases, with 16 bases left in between. CDR3 size: 14 residues. Every single donor gave one heparinised blood draw, and these averaged approximately 100 mL. Findings and limits, study-wide: Shorter TCRB CDR3s, moderately but significantly so, marked every one of the four CD4+ subsets in Type 1 diabetes patients.

Investigators reverse transcribed all isolated RNA, so they sequenced expressed TCRB transcripts. Generated by immunoSEQ multiplex PCR, the TCRdb table keeps only in-frame clones and is missing some. Of hundreds of thousands of clones listed, over 8.5% are singletons. The source material was naive CD4+ T cells from blood. This sequence was found in a woman under 30 in good health. The chain joins TRBV6-5 to TRBJ2-2; the D is unclear. CDR3 region: CASRILPNGGELFF. DNA for the CDR3: TGTGCCAGCAGAATACTACCCAACGGGGGGGAGCTGTTTTTT.